A single TCR beta chain is shown here with its context. Its antigen is not known. The repertoire was sequenced with immunoSEQ multiplex PCR; TCRdb's copy has only in-frame clones and lacks some. The sample yields approximately 72,000 clones, around 88% seen once. This sample is part of a study of OX40 agonist ivuxolimab in advanced cancers. The wider study: Partial responses were achieved by three patients: one hepatocellular carcinoma, two cutaneous melanoma. Whole-study findings and limits: On average, a greater number of expanded clones characterised CD8+ T cells relative to CD4+. The investigators did not determine what antigen specificity the expanded peripheral T cells had. At 0.1-3.0 mg/kg, partial responders had clonal expansion among the lowest observed.

The V end was cut by 6 bases, the J end by 3 bases, with 12 bases between. CDR3 size: 13 residues. Germline CDR1 and CDR2: MNHNS and SASEGT. The TCR was taken from an adult with an advanced solid tumor such as melanoma, head and neck, liver or kidney cancer. V is TRBV6-1 and J is TRBJ2-7; weak D call: TRBD2 (6 bases). The sequencing here drew on CD4+ or CD8+ T cells sorted from blood, taken in a trial of the OX40 agonist ivuxolimab. The CDR3: CASREGLLYEQYF. CDR3 bases: TGTGCCAGCAGGGAGGGTCTACTCTACGAGCAGTACTTC.